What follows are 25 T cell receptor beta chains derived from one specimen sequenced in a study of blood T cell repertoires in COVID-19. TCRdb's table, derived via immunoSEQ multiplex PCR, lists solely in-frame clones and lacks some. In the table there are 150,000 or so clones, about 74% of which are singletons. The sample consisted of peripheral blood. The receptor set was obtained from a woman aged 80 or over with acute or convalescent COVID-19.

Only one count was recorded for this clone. CDR3 sequence: CASSEYWTGNNYGYTF. The CDR3 bases are TGTGCCAGCAGTGAATATTGGACAGGGAATAACTATGGCTACACCTTC. The chain is built from TRBV6-1 and TRBJ1-2; 8 nucleotides agree with TRBD1. After removal of 2 bases from V and 1 base from J, the junction contained 6 bases not matched to a gene. CDR1 MNHNS and CDR2 SASEGT come from the germline V gene. CDR3 length: 16 amino acids.

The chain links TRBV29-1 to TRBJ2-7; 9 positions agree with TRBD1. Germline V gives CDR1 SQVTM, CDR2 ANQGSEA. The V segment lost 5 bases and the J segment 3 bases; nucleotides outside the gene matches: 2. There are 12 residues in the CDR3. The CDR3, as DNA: TGCAGCGTTCCGGGACAGGGCTACGAGCAGTACTTC. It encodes CSVPGQGYEQYF.

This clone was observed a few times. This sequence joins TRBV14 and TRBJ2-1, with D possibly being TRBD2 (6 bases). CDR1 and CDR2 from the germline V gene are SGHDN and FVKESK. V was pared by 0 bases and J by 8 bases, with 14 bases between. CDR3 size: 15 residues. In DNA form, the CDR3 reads TGTGCCAGCAGCCAAGAGCGGGGTGTTTGGGATGAGCAGTTCTTC. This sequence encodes CASSQERGVWDEQFF.

DNA for the CDR3: TGTGCCAGTAGTACTCAACGGGGGGGGCATGAGCAGTTCTTC. This gives the protein CASSTQRGGHEQFF. The chain is built from TRBV19 and TRBJ2-1; 8 bases align to TRBD2. V was pared by 4 bases and J by 8 bases, with 7 bases of the junction left unmatched. Germline-derived CDR1 and CDR2 are LNHDA and SQIVND (reference sequence). CDR3 length: 14 residues.

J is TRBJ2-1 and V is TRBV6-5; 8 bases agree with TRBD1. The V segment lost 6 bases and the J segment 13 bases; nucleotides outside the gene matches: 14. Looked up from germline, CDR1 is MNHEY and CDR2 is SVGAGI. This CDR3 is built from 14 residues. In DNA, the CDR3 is TGTGCCAGCAGAGAGTCATTTGTGACAGGGGAACAGTTCTTC. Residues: CASRESFVTGEQFF.

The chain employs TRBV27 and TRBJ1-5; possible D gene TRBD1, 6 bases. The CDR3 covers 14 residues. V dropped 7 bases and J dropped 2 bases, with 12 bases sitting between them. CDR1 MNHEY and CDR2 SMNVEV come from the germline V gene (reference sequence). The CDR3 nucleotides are TGTGCCAGCACTACTGGGGGCGGCAATCAGCCCCAGCATTTT. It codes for CASTTGGGNQPQHF.

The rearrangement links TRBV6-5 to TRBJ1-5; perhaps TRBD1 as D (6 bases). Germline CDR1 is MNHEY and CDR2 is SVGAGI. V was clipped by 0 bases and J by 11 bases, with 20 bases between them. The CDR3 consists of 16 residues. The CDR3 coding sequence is TGTGCCAGCAGTTACTCATCAGGGGCCTCCTTAGGGTCCCAGCATTTT. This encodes CASSYSSGASLGSQHF.

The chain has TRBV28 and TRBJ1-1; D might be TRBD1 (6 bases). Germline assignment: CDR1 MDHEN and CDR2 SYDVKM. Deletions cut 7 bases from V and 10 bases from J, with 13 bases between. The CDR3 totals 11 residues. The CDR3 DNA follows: TGTGCCAGCACCAGGGGCGTAGGAGCTTTCTTT. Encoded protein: CASTRGVGAFF.

CDR3 amino acids: CASSLQGSFGANVLTF. In DNA, the CDR3 is TGTGCCAGCAGTTTACAGGGTAGTTTTGGGGCCAACGTCCTGACTTTC. This rearrangement joins TRBV6-2 or TRBV6-3 to TRBJ2-6; D possibly corresponds to TRBD1 (6 bases). The CDR3 extends over 16 amino acids. In germline, CDR1 is MNHEY, CDR2 SVGEGT. Trimming cost V 4 bases and J 3 bases, with 13 bases left between them.

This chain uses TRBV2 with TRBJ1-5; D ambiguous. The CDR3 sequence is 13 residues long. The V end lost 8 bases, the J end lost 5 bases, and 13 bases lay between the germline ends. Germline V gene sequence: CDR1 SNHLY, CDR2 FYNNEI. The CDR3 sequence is CASSVYADQPQHF. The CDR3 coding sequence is TGTGCCAGCTCGGTATACGCGGATCAGCCCCAGCATTTT.

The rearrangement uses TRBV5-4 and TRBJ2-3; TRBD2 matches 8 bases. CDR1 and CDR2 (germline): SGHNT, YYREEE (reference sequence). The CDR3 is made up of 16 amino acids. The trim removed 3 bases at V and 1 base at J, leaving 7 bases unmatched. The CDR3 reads CASSYIAGKGTDTQYF. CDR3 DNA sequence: TGTGCCAGCAGCTACATAGCGGGGAAAGGCACAGATACGCAGTATTTT.

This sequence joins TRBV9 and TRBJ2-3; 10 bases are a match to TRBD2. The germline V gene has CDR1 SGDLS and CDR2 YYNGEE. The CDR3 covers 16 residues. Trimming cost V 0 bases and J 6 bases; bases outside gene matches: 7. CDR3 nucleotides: TGTGCCAGCAGCGTAGCGCAGCGGGAGGGGGTGGATACGCAGTATTTT. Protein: CASSVAQREGVDTQYF.

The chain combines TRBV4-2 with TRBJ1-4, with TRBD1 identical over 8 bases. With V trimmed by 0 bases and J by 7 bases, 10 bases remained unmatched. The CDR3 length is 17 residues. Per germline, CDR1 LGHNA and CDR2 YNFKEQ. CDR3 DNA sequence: TGTGCCAGCAGCCAAGACGGGACAGGCCTCTACAGTGAAAAACTGTTTTTT. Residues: CASSQDGTGLYSEKLFF.

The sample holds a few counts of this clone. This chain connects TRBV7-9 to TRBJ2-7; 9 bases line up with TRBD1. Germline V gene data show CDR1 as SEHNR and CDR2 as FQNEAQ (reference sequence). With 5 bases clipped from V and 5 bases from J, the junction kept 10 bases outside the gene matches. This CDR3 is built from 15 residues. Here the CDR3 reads CASSTPGQGFNEQYF. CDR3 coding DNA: TGTGCCAGCAGCACACCGGGACAGGGTTTCAACGAGCAGTACTTC. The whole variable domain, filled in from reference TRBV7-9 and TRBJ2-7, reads DTGVSQNPRHKITKRGQNVTFRCDPISEHNRLYWYRQTLGQGPEFLTYFQNEAQLEKSRLLSDRFSAERPKGSFSTLEIQRTEQGDSAMYLCASSTPGQGFNEQYFGPGTRLTVT.

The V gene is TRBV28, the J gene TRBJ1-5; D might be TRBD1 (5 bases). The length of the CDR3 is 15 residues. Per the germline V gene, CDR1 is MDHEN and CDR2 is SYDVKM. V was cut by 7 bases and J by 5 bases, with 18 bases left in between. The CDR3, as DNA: TGTGCCAGCACCGCCCAAGGGGCGGGACATCAGCCCCAGCATTTT. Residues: CASTAQGAGHQPQHF.

For the CDR3, the DNA is TGTGCCAGCAGTCACCGACAGGGGCCTAATTCACCCCTCCACTTT. Its protein is CASSHRQGPNSPLHF. The rearrangement uses TRBV7-9 and TRBJ1-6; 8 nucleotides agree with TRBD1. Germline V gives CDR1 SEHNR, CDR2 FQNEAQ (reference sequence). V lost 6 bases, J lost 6 bases, and 7 bases stayed unmatched. CDR3 size: 15 residues. Drawing the rest from reference TRBV7-9 and TRBJ1-6, the complete variable domain is DTGVSQNPRHKITKRGQNVTFRCDPISEHNRLYWYRQTLGQGPEFLTYFQNEAQLEKSRLLSDRFSAERPKGSFSTLEIQRTEQGDSAMYLCASSHRQGPNSPLHFGNGTRLTVT.

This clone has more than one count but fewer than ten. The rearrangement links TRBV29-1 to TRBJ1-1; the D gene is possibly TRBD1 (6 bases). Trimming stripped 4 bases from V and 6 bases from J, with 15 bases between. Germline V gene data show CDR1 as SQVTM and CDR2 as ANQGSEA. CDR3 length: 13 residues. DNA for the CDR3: TGCAGCGTTGGGCGGCAGGGGAGTGCTGAAGCTTTCTTT. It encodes CSVGRQGSAEAFF.

The CDR3 spells CAISEAVRGDTQYF. For the CDR3, the DNA is TGTGCCATCAGTGAGGCCGTAAGGGGAGATACGCAGTATTTT. The chain is built from TRBV10-3 and TRBJ2-3; TRBD1 is a possible D gene (5 bases). The CDR3 runs 14 residues. Germline values: CDR1 ENHRY, CDR2 SYGVKD. Trimming removed 2 bases at V and 5 bases at J, with 11 bases between.

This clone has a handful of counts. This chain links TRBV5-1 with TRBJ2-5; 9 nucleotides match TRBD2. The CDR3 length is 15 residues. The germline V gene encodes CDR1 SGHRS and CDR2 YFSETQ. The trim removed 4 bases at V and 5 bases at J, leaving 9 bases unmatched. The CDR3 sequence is CASSTRSGSGETQYF. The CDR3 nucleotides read TGCGCCAGCAGCACCCGTAGCGGGAGCGGCGAGACCCAGTACTTC.

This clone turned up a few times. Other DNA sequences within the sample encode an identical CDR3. The CDR3 region has the DNA TGTGCCAGCAGCGTAGGGGGAGCTCAAGAGACCCAGTACTTC. It codes for CASSVGGAQETQYF. The chain employs TRBV9 and TRBJ2-5, with D possibly TRBD2 on 5 matching bases. The CDR3 sequence is 14 residues long. Looked up from germline, CDR1 is SGDLS and CDR2 is YYNGEE. V lost 0 bases and J 2 bases, leaving 8 bases between the germline ends.

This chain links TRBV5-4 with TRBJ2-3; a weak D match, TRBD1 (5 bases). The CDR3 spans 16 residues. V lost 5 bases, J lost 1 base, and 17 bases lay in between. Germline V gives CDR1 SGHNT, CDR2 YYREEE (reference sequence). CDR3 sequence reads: CASRRTLLSGTDTQYF. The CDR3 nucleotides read TGTGCCAGCAGGCGGACACTCTTAAGCGGCACAGATACGCAGTATTTT.

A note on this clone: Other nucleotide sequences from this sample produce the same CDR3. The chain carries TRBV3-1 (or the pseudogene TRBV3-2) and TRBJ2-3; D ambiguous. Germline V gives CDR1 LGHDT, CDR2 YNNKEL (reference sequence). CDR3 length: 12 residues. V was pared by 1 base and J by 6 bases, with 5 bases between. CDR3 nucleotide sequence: TGTGCCAGCAGCCAAGTAGAGGATACGCAGTATTTT. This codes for CASSQVEDTQYF.

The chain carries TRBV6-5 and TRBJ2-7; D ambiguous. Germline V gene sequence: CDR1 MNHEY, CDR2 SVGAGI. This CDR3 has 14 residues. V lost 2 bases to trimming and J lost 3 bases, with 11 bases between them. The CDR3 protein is CASSYGPKSYEQYF. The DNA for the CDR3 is TGTGCCAGCAGTTACGGGCCGAAAAGCTACGAGCAGTACTTC.

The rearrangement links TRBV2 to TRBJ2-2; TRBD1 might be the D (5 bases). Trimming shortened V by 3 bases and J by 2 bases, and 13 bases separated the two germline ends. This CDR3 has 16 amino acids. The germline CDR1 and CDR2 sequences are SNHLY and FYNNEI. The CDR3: CASSEQGGTNTGELFF. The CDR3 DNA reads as TGTGCCAGCAGTGAGCAGGGTGGTACCAACACCGGGGAGCTGTTTTTT.

As DNA, the CDR3 is TGTGCCAGTAGTATGGCCCGTGGCTACACCTTC. Translated, it gives CASSMARGYTF. This chain uses TRBV19 with TRBJ1-2; D is unclear. The CDR3 has 11 amino acids. With 3 bases removed from V and 7 bases from J, the gap between germline ends came to 6 bases. From germline, CDR1 is LNHDA and CDR2 SQIVND (reference sequence). The full variable domain, with the rest looked up from reference TRBV19 and TRBJ1-2, is DGGITQSPKYLFRKEGQNVTLSCEQNLNHDAMYWYRQDPGQGLRLIYYSQIVNDFQKGDIAEGYSVSREKKESFPLTVTSAQKNPTAFYLCASSMARGYTFGSGTRLTVV.